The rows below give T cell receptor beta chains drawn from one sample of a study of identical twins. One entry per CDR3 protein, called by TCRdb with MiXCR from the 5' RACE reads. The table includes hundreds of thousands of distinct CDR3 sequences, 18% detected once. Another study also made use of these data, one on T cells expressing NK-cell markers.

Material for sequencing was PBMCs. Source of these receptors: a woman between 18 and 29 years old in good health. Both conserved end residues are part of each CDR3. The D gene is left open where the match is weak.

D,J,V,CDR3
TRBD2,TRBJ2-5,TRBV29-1,CSTAGRGLQETQYF
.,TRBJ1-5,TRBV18,CASSPGGGPNQPQHF
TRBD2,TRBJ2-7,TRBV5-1,CASSLFPSGRFYEQYF
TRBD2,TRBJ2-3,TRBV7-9,CASSFAGGPGSTDTQYF
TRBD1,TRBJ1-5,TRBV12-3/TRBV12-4,CASSRGTESQHF
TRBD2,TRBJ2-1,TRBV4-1,CASSLRLAGGYNEQFF
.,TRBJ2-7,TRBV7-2,CASSLGPGAHEQYF
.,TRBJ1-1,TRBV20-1,CSARHQNTEAFF
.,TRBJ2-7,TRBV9,CASSVGRSAYEQYF
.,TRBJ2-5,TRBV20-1,CSARTATNLGETQYF
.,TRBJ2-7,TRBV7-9,CASSLSETGAAHEQYF
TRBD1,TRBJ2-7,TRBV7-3,CASSPQRTGGLGEQYF
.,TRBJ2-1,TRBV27,CASSFVGNEQFF
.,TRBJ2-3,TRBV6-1,CASSLRRTSLTTDTQYF
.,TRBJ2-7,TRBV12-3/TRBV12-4,CASRPGASYEQYF
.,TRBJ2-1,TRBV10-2,CASSELASYNEQFF
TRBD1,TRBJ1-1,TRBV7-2,CASRHDRVGTEAFF
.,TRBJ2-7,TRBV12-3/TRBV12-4,CASSSSGTALSSYEQYF
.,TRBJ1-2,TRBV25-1,CASSGPGYGYTF
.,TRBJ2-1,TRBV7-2,CASSFLRTNSYNEQFF
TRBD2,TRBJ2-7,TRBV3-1,CASSQVAGGPGEYEQYF
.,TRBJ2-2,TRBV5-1,CASSLETLANTGELFF
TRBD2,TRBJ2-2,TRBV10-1,CASSESGSGIGELFF
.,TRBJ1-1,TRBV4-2,CASSLPPSPNTEAFF
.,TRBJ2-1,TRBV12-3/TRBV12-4,CASSLVLAETDNEQFF
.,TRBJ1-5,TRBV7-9,CASSLEGGAGQPQHF
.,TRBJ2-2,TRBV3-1,CASSLSAYTGLERAGELFF
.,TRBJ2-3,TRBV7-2,CASSLVGRDADTQYF
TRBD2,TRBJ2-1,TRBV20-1,CSARAGGTYNEQFF
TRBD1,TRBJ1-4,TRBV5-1,CASSPTGPSNEKLFF
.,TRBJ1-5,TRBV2,CATTNGRAGNQPQHF
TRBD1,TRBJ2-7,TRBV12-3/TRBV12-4,CASSNTGARTGQYF
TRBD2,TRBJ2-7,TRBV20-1,CSARSHSGERPSYEQYF
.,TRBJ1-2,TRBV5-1,CASGPDRNYGYTF
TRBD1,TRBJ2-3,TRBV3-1,CASSQGPGTVPADTQYF
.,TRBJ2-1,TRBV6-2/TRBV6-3,CASSYYQAANEQFF
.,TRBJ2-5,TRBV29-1,CSVEETQYF
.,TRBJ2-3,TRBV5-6,CASRRFRRSTDTQYF
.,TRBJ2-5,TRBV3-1,CASRGLTGGTQYF
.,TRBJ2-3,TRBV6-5,CTSSYSDSTDTQYF